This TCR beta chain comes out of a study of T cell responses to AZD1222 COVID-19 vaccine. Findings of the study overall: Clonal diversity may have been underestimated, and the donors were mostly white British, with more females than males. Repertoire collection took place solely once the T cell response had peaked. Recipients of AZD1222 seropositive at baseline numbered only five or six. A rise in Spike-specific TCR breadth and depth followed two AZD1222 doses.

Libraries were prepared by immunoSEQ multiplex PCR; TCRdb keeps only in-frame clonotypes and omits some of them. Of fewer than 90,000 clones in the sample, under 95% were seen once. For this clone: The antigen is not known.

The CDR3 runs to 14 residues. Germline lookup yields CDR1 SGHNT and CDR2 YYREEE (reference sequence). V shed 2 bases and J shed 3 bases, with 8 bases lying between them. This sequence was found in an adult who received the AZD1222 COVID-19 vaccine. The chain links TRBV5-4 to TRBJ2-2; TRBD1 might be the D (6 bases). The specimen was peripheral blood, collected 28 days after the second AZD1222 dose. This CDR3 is CASSLGQYTGELFF. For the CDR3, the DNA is TGTGCCAGCAGCTTAGGACAGTACACCGGGGAGCTGTTTTTT.